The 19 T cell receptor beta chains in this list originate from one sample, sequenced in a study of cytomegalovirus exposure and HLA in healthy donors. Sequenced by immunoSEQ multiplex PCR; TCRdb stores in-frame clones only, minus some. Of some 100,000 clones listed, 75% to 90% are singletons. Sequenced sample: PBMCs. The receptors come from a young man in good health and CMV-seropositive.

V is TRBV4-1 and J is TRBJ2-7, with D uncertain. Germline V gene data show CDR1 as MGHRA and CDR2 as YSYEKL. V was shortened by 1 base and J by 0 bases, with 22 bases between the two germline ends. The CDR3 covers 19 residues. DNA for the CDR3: TGCGCCAGCAGCCAAGTAACCTCAGTGGGCAGGCAACCCTCCTACGAGCAGTACTTC. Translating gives CASSQVTSVGRQPSYEQYF.

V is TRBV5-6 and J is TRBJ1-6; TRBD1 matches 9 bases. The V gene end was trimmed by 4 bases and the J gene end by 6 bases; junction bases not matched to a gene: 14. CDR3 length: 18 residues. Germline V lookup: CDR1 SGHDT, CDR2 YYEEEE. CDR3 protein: CASSLDRGTLLSNSPLHF. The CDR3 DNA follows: TGTGCCAGCAGCCTAGACAGGGGGACCCTCCTAAGTAATTCACCCCTCCACTTT. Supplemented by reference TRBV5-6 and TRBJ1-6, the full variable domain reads DAGVTQSPTHLIKTRGQQVTLRCSPKSGHDTVSWYQQALGQGPQFIFQYYEEEERQRGNFPDRFSGHQFPNYSSELNVNALLLGDSALYLCASSLDRGTLLSNSPLHFGNGTRLTVT.

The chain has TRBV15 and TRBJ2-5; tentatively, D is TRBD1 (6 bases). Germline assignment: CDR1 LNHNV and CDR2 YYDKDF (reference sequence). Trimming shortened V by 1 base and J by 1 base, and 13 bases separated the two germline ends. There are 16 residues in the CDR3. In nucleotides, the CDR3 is TGTGCCACCAGCAGAGGTGGACAGTCCGTCCAAGAGACCCAGTACTTC. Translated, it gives CATSRGGQSVQETQYF.

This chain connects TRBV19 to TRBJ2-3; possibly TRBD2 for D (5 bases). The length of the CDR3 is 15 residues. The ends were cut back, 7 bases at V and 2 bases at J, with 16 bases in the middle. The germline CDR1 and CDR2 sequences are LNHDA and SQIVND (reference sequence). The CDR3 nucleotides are TGTGCCAGTACCCGCGGGCGCCCCCACACAGATACGCAGTATTTT. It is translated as CASTRGRPHTDTQYF.

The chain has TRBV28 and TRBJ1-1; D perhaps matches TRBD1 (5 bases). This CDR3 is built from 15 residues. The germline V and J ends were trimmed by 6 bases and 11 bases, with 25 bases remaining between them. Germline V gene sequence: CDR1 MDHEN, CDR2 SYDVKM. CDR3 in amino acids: CASRLTGASLHGAFF. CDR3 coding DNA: TGTGCCAGCAGGTTAACAGGAGCTTCCCTCCACGGGGCTTTCTTT.

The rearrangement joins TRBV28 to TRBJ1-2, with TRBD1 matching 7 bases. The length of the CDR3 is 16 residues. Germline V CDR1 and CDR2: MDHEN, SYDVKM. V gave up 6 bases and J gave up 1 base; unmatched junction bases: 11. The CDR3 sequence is CASSIQGIGRNYGYTF. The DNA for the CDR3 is TGTGCCAGCAGCATACAGGGGATCGGGCGTAACTATGGCTACACCTTC.

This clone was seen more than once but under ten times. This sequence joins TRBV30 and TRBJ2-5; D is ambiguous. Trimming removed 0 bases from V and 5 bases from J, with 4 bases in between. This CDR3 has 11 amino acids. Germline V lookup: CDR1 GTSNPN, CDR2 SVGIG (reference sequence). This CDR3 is CAWSVAETQYF. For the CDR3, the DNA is TGTGCCTGGAGTGTAGCCGAGACCCAGTACTTC.

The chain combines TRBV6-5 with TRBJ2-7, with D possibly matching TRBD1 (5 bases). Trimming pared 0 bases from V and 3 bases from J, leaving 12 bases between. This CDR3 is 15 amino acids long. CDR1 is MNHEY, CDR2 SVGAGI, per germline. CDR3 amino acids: CASSYSNRWGYEQYF. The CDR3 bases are TGTGCCAGCAGTTACTCGAACAGGTGGGGCTACGAGCAGTACTTC.

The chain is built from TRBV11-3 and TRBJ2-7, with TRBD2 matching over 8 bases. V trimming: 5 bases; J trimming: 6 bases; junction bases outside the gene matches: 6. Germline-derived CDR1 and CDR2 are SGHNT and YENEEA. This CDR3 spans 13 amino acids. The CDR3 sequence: CASSARGGSEQYF. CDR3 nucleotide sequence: TGTGCCAGCAGCGCACGGGGGGGCTCCGAGCAGTACTTC.

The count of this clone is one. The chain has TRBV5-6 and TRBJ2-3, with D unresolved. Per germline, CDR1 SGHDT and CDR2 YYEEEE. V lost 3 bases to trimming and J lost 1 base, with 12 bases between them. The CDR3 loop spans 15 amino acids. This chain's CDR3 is CASSSELRGTDTQYF. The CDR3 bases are TGTGCCAGCAGCTCCGAGTTAAGAGGCACAGATACGCAGTATTTT.

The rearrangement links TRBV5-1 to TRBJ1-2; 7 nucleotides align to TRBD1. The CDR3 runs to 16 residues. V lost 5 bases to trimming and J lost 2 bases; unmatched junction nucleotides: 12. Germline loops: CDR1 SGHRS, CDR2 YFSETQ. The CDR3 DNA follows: TGCGCCAGCAGGAGGGGATCCGGACAGGAAAACTATGGCTACACCTTC. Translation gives CASRRGSGQENYGYTF.

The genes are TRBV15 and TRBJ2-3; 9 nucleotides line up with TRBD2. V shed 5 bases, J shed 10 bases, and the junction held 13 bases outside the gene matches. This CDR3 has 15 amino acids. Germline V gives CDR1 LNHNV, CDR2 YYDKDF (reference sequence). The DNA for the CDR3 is TGTGCCACCAGCTCCAGCGGGAGGCAAGCAGAAGCGCAGTATTTT. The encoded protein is CATSSSGRQAEAQYF.

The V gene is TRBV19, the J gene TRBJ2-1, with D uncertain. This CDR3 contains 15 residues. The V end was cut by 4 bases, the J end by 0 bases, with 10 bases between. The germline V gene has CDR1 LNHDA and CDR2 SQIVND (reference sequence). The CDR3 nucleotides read TGTGCCAGTAGTACTTCTGTGAGCTCCTACAATGAGCAGTTCTTC. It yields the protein CASSTSVSSYNEQFF.

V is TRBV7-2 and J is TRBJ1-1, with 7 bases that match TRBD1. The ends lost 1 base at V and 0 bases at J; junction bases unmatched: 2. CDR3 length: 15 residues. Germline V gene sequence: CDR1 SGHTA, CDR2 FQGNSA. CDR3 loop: CASSLEGQMNTEAFF. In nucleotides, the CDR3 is TGTGCCAGCAGCTTAGAGGGACAGATGAACACTGAAGCTTTCTTT.

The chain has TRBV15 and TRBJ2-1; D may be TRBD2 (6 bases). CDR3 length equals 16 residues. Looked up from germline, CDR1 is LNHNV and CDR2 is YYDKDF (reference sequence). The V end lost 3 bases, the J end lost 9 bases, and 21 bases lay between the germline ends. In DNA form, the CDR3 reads TGTGCCACCAGCAGGGTCCTCGTGGGGGGTGACGGTGAGCAGTTCTTC. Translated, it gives CATSRVLVGGDGEQFF.

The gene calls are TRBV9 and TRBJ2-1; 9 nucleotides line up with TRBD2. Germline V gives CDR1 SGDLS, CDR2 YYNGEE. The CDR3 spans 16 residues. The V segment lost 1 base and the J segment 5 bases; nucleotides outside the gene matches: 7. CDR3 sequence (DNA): TGTGCCAGCAGCGTATTCAGCGGGGGGCGGGACAATGAGCAGTTCTTC. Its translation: CASSVFSGGRDNEQFF.

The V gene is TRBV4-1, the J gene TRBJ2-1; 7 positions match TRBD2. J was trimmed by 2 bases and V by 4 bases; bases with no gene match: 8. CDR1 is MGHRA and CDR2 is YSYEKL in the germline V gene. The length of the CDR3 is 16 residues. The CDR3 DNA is TGCGCCAGCAGCCGAGAAGCCGGGACTACCTACAATGAGCAGTTCTTC. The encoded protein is CASSREAGTTYNEQFF.

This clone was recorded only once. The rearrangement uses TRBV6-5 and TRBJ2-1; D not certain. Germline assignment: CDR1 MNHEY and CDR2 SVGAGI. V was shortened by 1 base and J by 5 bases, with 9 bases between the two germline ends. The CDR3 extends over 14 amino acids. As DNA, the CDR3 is TGTGCCAGCAGTTACTATGATGGCCACAATGAGCAGTTCTTC. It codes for CASSYYDGHNEQFF.

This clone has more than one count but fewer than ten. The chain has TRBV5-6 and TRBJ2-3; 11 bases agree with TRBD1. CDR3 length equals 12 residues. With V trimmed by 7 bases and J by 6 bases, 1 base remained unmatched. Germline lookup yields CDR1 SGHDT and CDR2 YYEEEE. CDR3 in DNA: TGTGCCAGCGGACAGGGGGCGGATACGCAGTATTTT. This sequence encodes CASGQGADTQYF. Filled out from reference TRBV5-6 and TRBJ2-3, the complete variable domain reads DAGVTQSPTHLIKTRGQQVTLRCSPKSGHDTVSWYQQALGQGPQFIFQYYEEEERQRGNFPDRFSGHQFPNYSSELNVNALLLGDSALYLCASGQGADTQYFGPGTRLTVL.